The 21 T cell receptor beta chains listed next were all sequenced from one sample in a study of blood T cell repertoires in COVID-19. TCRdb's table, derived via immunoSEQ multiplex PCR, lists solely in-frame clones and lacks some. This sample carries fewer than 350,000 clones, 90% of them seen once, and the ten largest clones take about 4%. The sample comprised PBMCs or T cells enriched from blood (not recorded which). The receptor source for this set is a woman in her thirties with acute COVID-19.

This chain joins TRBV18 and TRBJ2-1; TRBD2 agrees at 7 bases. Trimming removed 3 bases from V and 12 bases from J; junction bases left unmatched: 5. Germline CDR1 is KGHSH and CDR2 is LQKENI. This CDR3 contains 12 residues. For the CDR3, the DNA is TGTGCCAGCTCACCCCGGGACTATAGGCAGTTCTTC. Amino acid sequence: CASSPRDYRQFF.

CDR3 sequence: CASSPGQGRGYTF. The CDR3 DNA sequence: TGTGCCAGCAGCCCCGGACAGGGGCGAGGCTACACCTTC. This chain joins TRBV7-2 and TRBJ1-2, with 9 positions matching TRBD1. The germline V gene encodes CDR1 SGHTA and CDR2 FQGNSA. J was trimmed by 8 bases and V by 5 bases; bases with no gene match: 6. CDR3 length: 13 amino acids.

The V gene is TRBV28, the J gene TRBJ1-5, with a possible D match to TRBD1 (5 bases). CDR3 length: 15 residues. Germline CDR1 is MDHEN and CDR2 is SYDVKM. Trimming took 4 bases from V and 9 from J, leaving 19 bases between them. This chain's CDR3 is CASSSTVGAGGPQHF. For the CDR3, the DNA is TGTGCCAGCAGTTCCACCGTCGGGGCCGGGGGGCCCCAGCATTTT.

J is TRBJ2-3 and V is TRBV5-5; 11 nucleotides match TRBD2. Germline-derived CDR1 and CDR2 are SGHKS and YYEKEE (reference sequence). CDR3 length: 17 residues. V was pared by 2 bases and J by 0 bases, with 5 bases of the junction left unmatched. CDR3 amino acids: CASSLGLAGFSTDTQYF. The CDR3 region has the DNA TGTGCCAGCAGCTTAGGACTAGCGGGTTTTAGCACAGATACGCAGTATTTT.

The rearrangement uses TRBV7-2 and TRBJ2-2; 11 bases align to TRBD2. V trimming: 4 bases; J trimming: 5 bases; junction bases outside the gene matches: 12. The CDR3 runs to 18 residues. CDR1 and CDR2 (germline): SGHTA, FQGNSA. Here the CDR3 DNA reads TGTGCCAGCAGCTCCGGACTAGCGGGCCGCGGGGGGACCGGGGAGCTGTTTTTT. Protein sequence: CASSSGLAGRGGTGELFF.

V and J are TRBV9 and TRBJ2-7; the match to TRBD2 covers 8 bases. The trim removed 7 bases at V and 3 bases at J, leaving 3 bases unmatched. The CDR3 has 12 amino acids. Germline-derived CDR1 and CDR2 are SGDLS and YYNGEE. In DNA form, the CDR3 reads TGTGCCAGCGGTCGGGGGGGCTACGAGCAGTACTTC. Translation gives CASGRGGYEQYF.

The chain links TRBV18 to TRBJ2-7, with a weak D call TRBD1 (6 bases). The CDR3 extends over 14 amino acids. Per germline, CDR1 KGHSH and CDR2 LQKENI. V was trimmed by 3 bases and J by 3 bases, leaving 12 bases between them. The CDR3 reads CASSPQGPNYEQYF. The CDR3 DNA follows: TGTGCCAGCTCACCTCAGGGGCCAAACTACGAGCAGTACTTC.

CDR3 sequence reads: CASSIGSSGSYEQYF. The CDR3 nucleotides are TGTGCCAGTAGTATAGGGAGTAGCGGGAGCTACGAGCAGTACTTC. V is TRBV19 and J is TRBJ2-7; 9 positions agree with TRBD2. V was clipped by 1 base and J by 3 bases; unmatched bases: 4. CDR3 size: 15 residues. CDR1 is LNHDA and CDR2 is SQIVND in the germline V gene (reference sequence).

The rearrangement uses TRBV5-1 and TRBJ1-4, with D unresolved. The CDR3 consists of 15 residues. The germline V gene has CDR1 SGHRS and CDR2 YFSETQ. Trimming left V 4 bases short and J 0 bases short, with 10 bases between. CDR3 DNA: TGCGCCAGCAGCCGTTATTCCCCAACTAATGAAAAACTGTTTTTT. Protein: CASSRYSPTNEKLFF.

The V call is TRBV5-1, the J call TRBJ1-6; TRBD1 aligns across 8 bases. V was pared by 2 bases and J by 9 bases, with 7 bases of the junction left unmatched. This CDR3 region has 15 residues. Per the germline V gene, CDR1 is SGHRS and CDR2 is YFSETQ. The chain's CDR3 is CASSFGQGASSPLHF. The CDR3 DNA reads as TGCGCCAGCAGCTTCGGGCAGGGGGCGAGTTCACCCCTCCACTTT.

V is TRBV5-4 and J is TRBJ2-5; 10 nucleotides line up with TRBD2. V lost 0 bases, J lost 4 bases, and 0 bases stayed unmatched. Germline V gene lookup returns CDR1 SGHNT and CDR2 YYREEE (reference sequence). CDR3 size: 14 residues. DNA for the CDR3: TGTGCCAGCAGCTTGGGACTAGCGGGAGAGACCCAGTACTTC. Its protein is CASSLGLAGETQYF.

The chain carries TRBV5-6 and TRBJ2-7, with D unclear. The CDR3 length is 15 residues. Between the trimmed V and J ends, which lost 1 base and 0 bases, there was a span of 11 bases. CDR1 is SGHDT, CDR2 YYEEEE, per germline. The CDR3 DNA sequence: TGTGCCAGCAGCTTGACGGCGGCAAGCTCCTACGAGCAGTACTTC. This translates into CASSLTAASSYEQYF.

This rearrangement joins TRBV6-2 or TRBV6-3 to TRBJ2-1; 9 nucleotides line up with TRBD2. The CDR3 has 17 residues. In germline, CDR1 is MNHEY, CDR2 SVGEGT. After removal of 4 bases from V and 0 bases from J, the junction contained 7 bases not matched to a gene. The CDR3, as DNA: TGTGCCAGCAGTTCAATACTAGCGGGTAGCTCCTACAATGAGCAGTTCTTC. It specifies CASSSILAGSSYNEQFF.

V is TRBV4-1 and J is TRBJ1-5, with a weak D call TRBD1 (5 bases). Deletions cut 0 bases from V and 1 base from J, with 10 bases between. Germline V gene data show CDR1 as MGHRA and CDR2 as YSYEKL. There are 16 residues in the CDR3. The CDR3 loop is CASSQEGVSSNQPQHF. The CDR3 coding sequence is TGCGCCAGCAGCCAAGAAGGGGTTTCGAGCAATCAGCCCCAGCATTTT.

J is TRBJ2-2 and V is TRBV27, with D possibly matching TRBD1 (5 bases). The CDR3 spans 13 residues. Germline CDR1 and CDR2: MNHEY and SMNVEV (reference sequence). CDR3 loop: CATQGPGAGELFF. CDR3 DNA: TGTGCTACCCAGGGTCCCGGCGCCGGGGAGCTGTTTTTT.

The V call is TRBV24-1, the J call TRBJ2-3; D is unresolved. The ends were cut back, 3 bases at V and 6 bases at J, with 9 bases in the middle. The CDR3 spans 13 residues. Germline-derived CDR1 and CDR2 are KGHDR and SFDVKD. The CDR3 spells CATSDLEEDTQYF. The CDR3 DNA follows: TGTGCCACCAGTGATCTAGAGGAGGATACGCAGTATTTT.

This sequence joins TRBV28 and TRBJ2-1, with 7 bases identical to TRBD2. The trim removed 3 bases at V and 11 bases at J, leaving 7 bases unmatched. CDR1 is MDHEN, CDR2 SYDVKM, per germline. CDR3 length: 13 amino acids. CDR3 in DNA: TGTGCCAGCAGTTTGGGTCGCGGGAGTAAGCAGTTCTTC. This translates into CASSLGRGSKQFF.

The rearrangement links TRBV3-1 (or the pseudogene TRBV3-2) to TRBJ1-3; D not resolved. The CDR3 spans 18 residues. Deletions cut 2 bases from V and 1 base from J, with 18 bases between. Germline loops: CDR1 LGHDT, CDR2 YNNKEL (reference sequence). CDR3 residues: CASSQKRPDAVSGNTIYF. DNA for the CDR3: TGTGCCAGCAGCCAAAAGAGACCCGACGCGGTTTCTGGAAACACCATATATTTT.

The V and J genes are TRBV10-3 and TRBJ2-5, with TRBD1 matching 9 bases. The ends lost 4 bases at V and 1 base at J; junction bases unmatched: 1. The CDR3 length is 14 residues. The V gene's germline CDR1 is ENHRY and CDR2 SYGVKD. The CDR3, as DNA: TGTGCCATCAGTGGGGGACAGGGCCAAGAGACCCAGTACTTC. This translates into CAISGGQGQETQYF.

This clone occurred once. CDR3 sequence reads: CASSEGGLAGNEQFF. In nucleotides, the CDR3 is TGTGCCAGCAGTGAAGGGGGACTAGCCGGCAATGAGCAGTTCTTC. This chain links TRBV25-1 with TRBJ2-1; TRBD2 matches at 9 bases. Trimming cost V 2 bases and J 6 bases; bases outside gene matches: 5. This CDR3 region has 15 residues. The germline V gene encodes CDR1 MGHDK and CDR2 SYGVNS.

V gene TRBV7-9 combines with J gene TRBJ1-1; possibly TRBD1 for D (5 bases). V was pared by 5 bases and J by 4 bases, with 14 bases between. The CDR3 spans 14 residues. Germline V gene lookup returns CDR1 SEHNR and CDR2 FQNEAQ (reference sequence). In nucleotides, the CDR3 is TGTGCCAGCAGCCCACGGAGCGGGGGCACTGAAGCTTTCTTT. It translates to CASSPRSGGTEAFF.